The clone carrying this TCR beta chain was recorded a few times. Its antigen remains unknown. V lost 5 bases, J lost 4 bases, and 17 bases lay in between. CDR3 size: 14 residues. CDR1 and CDR2 from the germline V gene are DFQATT and SNEGSKA (reference sequence). TCRdb redid the calling of the RT-PCR reads with MiXCR, one entry per CDR3 protein. Of over 750,000 distinct CDR3 sequences in the sample, approximately 21% were seen once. The data belong to a study of response to subunit inactivated influenza vaccine. Study-level points and caveats: Each seasonal influenza vaccination recruits few new T cells, the authors suggested.

The specimen comprised PBMCs from blood, sampled less than 6 days after vaccination. The clonotype comes from a man over 45 who received an inactivated influenza vaccine. The chain recombines TRBV20-1 with TRBJ2-5, with D unresolved. In DNA form, the CDR3 reads TGCAGTGCTCAATCCGGCTCAGTCGGAGAGACCCAGTACTTC. Protein product: CSAQSGSVGETQYF.